The present TCR beta chain was sequenced within a study of cytomegalovirus exposure and HLA in healthy donors (dated 2017 in TCRdb). About the investigation overall: According to a later analysis, one platform produced both the 100 to 150 validation repertoires and the 666 repertoires of the first cohort. The aim of the study was to test whether cataloging public T cell receptors could identify signatures of past pathogen exposure. The study combined high-throughput TCR immunosequencing, statistical association of individual TCRs with disease status, and machine learning to predict cytomegalovirus infection status. Besides the first cohort of under 700 subjects, a separate validation cohort made up of over 100 different subjects was used. General study outcomes and caveats: All 120 or so repertoires were used to score co-occurrence in the validation cohort in a later analysis, because that analysis had no HLA typing for the cohort. Three of the identified cytomegalovirus-associated TCR beta chains were confirmed in vitro to be specific for cytomegalovirus antigens. The authors suggested that the approach could potentially be generalized to other disease states and immunological phenotypes. In both the original and validation cohorts, the classifier was reported to diagnose cytomegalovirus status with high specificity and sensitivity. The study gave a list of around 170 TCR beta chains associated with cytomegalovirus. Subsequent analysis determined that TCRs grouped into clusters in the first cohort also showed a tendency toward co-occurrence across the 120 or so validation repertoires, and 94% of cluster scores exceeded 0. Most TCR sequences were observed very rarely across donors, whereas some public TCRs were present in many individuals.

Taken from the germline V gene, the CDR1 and CDR2 loops are LGHNA and YSLEER. Trimming accounts for 0 bases at V and 4 bases at J, while the number of junction bases matched to no gene is 11. The CDR3 runs 17 residues from the cysteine to the phenylalanine. The retained sequence is limited to the CDR3, 51 bases, with the frame set at the first base. The library was built by means of the immunoSEQ multiplex PCR assay. Per the source publication's procedure: To diagnose cytomegalovirus status from the catalog of TCR beta chain sequences, a statistical classification framework was built. The source is immuneACCESS, and TCRdb retained only in-frame sequences with V and J called. Part of the clones is not carried over; for the studies checked, unresolved V genes explain less than half of this, and the remainder is unexplained. V and J calls and clone size follow that table, whereas D and trimming were derived from the DNA. The sample table records 55,000 to 80,000 clones; 85% to 95% of these occur just once. The top ten hold about 6.5% of the sample.

As concerns this clone: Its binding antigen is unknown. There are no base qualities to consult, and no much larger clone falls within one base.

Separate from the approximately 670-subject first cohort, the validation cohort of about 130 subjects was the group to which the donors belonged. The sequence joins TRBV4-3 to TRBJ2-7; 8 nucleotides in the junction match TRBD2. Sequenced material: PBMCs. The sequence came from a woman younger than 35 in good health and CMV-seropositive. The CDR3 protein is CASSQEKGLAGLYEQYF. Here is the DNA: TGCGCCAGCAGCCAAGAGAAAGGATTAGCGGGGCTGTACGAGCAGTACTTC.